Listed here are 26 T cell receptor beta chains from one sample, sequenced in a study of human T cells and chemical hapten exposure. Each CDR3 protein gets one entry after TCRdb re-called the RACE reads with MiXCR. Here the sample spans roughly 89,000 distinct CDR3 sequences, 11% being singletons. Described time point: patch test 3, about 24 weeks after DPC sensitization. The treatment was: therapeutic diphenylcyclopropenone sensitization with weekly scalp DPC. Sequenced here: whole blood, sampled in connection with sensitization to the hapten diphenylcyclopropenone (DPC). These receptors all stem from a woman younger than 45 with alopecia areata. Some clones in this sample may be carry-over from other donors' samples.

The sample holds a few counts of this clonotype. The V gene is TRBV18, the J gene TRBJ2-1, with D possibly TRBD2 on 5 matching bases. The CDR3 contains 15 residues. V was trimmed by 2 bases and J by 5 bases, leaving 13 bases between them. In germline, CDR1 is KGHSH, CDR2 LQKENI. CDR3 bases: TGTGCCAGCTCACCAGTTCCGGGGTTGGACAATGAGCAGTTCTTC. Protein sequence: CASSPVPGLDNEQFF.

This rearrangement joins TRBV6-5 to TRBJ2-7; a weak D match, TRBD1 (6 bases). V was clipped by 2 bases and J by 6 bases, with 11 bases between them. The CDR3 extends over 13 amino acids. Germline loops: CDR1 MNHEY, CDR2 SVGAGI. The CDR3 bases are TGTGCCAGCAGTTACCCCACAGGGTGCGAGCAGTACGTC. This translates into CASSYPTGCEQYV.

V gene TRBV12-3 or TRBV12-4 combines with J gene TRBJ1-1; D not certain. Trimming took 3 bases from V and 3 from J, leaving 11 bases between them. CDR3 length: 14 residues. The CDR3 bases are TGTGCCAGCAGTTTTGGAGGGTTCCACACTGAAGCTTTCTTT. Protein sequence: CASSFGGFHTEAFF.

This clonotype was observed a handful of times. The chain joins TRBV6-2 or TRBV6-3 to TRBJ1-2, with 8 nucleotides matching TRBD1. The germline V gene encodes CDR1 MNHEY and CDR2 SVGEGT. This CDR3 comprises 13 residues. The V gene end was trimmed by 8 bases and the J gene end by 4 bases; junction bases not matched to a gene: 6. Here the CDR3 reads CASSDRVGYGYTF. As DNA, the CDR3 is TGTGCCAGCTCGGACAGGGTTGGCTATGGCTACACCTTC.

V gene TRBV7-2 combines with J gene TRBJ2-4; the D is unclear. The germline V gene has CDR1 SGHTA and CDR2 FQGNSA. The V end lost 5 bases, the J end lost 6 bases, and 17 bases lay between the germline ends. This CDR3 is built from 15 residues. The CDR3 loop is CASSPGLGLGNIQYF. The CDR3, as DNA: TGTGCCAGCAGCCCCGGGTTAGGGCTTGGAAACATTCAGTACTTC.

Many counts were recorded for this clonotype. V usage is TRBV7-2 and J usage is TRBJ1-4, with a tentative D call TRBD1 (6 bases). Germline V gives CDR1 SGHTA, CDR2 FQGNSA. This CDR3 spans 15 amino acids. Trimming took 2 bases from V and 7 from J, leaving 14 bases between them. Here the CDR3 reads CASSLSPGAGEKLFF. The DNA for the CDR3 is TGTGCCAGCAGCTTATCTCCGGGGGCTGGTGAAAAACTGTTTTTT.

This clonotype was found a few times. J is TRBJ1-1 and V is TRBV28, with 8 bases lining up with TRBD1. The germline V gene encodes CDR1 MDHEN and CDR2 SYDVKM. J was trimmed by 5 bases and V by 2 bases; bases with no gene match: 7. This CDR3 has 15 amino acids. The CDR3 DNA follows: TGTGCCAGCAGTTTAGGGGCAGGGGGCCGGACTGAAGCTTTCTTT. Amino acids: CASSLGAGGRTEAFF.

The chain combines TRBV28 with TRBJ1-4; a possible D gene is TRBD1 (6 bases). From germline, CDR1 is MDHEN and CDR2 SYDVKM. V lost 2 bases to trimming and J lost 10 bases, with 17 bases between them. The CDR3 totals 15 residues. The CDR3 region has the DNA TGTGCCAGCAGTTTACCTCAGGGATGGGGGCGAAAACTGTTTTTT. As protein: CASSLPQGWGRKLFF.

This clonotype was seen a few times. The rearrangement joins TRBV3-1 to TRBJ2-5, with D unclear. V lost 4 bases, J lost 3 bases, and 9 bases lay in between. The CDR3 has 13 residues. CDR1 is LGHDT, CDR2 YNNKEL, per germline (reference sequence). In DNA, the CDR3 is TGTGCCAGCAGCCGCAATCTAGAAGAGACCCAGTACTTC. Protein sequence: CASSRNLEETQYF.

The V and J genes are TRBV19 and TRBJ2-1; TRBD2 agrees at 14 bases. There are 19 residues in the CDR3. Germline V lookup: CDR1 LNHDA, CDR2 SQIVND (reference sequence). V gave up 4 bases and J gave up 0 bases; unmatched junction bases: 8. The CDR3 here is CASSRTGTSGSVSYNEQFF. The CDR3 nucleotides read TGTGCCAGTAGTAGAACCGGGACTAGCGGGAGTGTCTCCTACAATGAGCAGTTCTTC.

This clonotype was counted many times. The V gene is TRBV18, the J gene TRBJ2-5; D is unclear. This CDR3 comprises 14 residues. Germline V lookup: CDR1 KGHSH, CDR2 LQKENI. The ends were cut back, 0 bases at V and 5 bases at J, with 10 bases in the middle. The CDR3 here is CASSPPGSSETQYF. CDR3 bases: TGTGCCAGCTCACCACCCGGCTCCTCCGAGACCCAGTACTTC.

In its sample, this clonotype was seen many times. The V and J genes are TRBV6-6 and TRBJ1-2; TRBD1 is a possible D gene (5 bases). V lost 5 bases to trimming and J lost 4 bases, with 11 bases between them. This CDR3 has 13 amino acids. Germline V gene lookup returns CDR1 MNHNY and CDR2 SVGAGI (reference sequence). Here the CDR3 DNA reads TGTGCCAGCAGTCCGCAAGACAGCTATGGCTACACCTTC. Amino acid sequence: CASSPQDSYGYTF.

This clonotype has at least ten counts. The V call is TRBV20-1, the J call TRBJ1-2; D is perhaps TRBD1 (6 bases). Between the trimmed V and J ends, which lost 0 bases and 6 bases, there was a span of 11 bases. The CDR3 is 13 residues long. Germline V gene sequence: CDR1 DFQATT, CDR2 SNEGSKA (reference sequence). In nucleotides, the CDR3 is TGCAGTGCTAGAGATCACAGGGCCCATGGCTACACCTTC. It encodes CSARDHRAHGYTF.

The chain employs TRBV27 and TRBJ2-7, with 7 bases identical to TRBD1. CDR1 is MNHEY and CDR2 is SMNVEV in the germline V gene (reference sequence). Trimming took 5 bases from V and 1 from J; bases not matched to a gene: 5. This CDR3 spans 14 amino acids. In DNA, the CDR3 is TGTGCCAGCAGTCCCCTGGGACAGTCCTACGAGCAGTACGTC. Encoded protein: CASSPLGQSYEQYV.

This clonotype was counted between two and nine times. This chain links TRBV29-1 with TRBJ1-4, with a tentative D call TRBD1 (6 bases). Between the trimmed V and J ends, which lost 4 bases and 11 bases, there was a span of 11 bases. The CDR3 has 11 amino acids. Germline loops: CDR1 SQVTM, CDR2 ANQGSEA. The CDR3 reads CSVVQGSKLFF. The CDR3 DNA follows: TGCAGCGTTGTACAGGGTTCGAAACTGTTTTTT.

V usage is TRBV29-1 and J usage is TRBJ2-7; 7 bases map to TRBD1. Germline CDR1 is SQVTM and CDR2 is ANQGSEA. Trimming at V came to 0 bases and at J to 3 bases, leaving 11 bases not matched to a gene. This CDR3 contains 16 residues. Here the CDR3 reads CSVEDWGTAMDYEQYV. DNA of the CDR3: TGCAGCGTTGAAGACTGGGGGACAGCCATGGACTACGAGCAGTACGTC.

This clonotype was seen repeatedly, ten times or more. CDR3 nucleotides: TGTGCCAGCAGCTTAATTACGCGGAACGCTTTCTTT. This codes for CASSLITRNAFF. The chain is built from TRBV7-9 and TRBJ1-1; D gene ambiguous. The CDR3 totals 12 residues. Germline values: CDR1 SEHNR, CDR2 FQNEAQ (reference sequence). The V end lost 2 bases, the J end lost 11 bases, and 12 bases lay between the germline ends.

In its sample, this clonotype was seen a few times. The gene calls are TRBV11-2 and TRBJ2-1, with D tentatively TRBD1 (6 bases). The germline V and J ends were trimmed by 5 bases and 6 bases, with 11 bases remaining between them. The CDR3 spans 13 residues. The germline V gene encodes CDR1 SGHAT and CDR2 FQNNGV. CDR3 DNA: TGTGCCAGCAGCCTAGGACAGCTCAATGAGCAGTTCTTC. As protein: CASSLGQLNEQFF.

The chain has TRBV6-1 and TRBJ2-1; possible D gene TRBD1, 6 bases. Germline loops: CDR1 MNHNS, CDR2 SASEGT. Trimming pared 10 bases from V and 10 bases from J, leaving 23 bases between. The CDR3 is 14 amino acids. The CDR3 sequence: CATTLNTGPREQFF. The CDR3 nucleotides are TGTGCCACCACTCTCAACACAGGGCCTAGGGAGCAGTTCTTC.

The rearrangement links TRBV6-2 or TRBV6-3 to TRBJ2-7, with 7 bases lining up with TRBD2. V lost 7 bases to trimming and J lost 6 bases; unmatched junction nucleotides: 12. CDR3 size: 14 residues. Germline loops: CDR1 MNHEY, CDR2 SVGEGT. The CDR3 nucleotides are TGTGCCAGCAAACCCCGCCGGGACTATTCCGAGCAGTACTTC. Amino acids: CASKPRRDYSEQYF.

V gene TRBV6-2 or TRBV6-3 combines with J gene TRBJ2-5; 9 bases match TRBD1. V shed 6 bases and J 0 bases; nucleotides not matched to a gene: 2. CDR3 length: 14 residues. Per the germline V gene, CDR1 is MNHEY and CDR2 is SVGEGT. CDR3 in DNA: TGTGCCAGCAGAAACAGGGGGCACCAAGAGACCCAGTACTTC. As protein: CASRNRGHQETQYF.

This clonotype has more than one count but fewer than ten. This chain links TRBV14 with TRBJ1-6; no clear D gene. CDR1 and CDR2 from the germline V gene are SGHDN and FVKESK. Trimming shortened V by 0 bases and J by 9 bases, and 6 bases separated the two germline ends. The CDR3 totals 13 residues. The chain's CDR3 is CASSQEWGSPLHF. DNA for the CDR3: TGTGCCAGCAGCCAAGAGTGGGGTTCACCCCTCCACTTT.

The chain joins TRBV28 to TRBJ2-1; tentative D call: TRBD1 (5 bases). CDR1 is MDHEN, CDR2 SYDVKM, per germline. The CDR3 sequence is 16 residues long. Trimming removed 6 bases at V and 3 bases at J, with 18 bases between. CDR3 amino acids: CASSPETANYYNEQFF. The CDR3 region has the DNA TGTGCCAGCAGCCCCGAGACAGCCAATTACTACAATGAGCAGTTCTTC.

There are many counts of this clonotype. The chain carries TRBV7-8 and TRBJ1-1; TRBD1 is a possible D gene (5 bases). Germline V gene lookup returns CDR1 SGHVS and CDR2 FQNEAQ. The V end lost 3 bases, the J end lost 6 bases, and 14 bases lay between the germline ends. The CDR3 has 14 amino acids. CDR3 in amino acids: CASSLGERSSEAFF. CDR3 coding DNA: TGTGCCAGCAGCTTGGGGGAGCGTTCGTCTGAAGCTTTCTTT.

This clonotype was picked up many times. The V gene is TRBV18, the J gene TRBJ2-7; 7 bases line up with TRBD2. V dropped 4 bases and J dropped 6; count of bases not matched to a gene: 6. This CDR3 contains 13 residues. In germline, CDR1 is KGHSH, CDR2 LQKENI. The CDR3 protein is CASSLGLVGEQYF. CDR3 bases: TGTGCCAGCTCACTCGGACTAGTCGGCGAGCAGTACTTC.

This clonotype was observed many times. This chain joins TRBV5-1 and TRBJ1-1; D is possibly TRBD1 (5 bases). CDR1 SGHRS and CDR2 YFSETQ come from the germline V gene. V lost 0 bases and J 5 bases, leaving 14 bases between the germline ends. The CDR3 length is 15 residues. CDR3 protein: CASSLAGRWTTEAFF. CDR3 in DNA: TGCGCCAGCAGCTTGGCAGGGCGATGGACGACTGAAGCTTTCTTT. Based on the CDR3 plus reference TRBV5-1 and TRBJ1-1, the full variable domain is KAGVTQTPRYLIKTRGQQVTLSCSPISGHRSVSWYQQTPGQGLQFLFEYFSETQRNKGNFPGRFSGRQFSNSRSEMNVSTLELGDSALYLCASSLAGRWTTEAFFGQGTRLTVV.